This record concerns one T cell receptor (beta chain) sequence. This clone was observed a handful of times. There is no known antigen for this receptor. Base qualities are not provided; no much larger clone lies one nucleotide away. This entry comes from a study of cytomegalovirus exposure and HLA in healthy donors (dated by TCRdb to about 2017). Study-level background: An earlier analysis of approximately 590 of the donors reported approximately 290 Gb of sequence data and 100 million to 140 million unique TCR beta sequences from about 179 million T cells. Roughly 290 gigabases of sequencing data and around 80 million unique TCR sequences made up an early release that covered 500 to 700 HLA-typed donors. The genetic ancestry cluster associated with self-reported Caucasian donors included 81% of the roughly 390 genotyped donors. The study aimed to test whether signatures of past pathogen exposure could be identified by cataloging public T cell receptors. The T cell repertoires of 666 subjects were profiled by immunosequencing and related to cytomegalovirus serostatus. A separate validation cohort of approximately 120 different subjects was used in addition to the roughly 670-subject first cohort. To predict cytomegalovirus infection status, the study brought together high-throughput TCR immunosequencing, statistical association of individual TCRs with disease status, and machine learning. A later analysis re-examined previously published TCR beta repertoires from roughly 650 donors and added high-resolution HLA genotyping to investigate patterns of TCR occurrence. The later analysis used no new phenotypic data to find candidate immune exposures, relying instead on TCR beta sequences and their occurrence across donors. To decide whether each TCR beta V gene segment behaved as functional or pseudogenic, an earlier analysis of approximately 590 of the donors relied on high-throughput TCR beta sequencing. Donor age, sex, ethnicity and CMV serostatus were collected together with the repertoire data. A later genetic analysis used genome-wide SNP genotypes for 398 of the 666 donors, treating that subset as a discovery cohort. Every discovery cohort repertoire had been produced on one sequencing platform. Both class I and class II loci were covered by HLA typing, at four-digit resolution. The number of donors typed differed by locus, with roughly 629-640 for A, B, C, DRB1 and DQB1, 522 for DQA1, some 570 for DPA1, and some 470 for DPB1. Four to six DR-DQ haplotypes were handled as single units for association and clustering, since linkage in the cohort was strong. Among approximately 370 genotyped donors of the cohort, an average of around 220,000 unique TCR beta nucleotide sequences was sequenced per donor, of which roughly 17% were non-productive.

Library method: the immunoSEQ multiplex PCR assay. For the multiplex PCR, a mixture combining 60 forward primers for TCR Vbeta segments and 13 reverse primers for TCR Jbeta segments was used. A multiplex PCR assay on genomic DNA amplified the CDR3 region of rearranged TCR beta genes. The amplified TCR beta libraries were sequenced on the Illumina HiSeq System as 87-base-pair reads. In the source study's methods: A later analysis tallied tens of millions of unique TCR beta chains across the 550 to 850 repertoires, and about 10 million of those chains were shared by two or more donors. A nearest-neighbor algorithm error-corrected the raw reads and collapsed the reads into unique sequences, merging closely related sequences to remove PCR and sequencing errors. V, D and J gene segments were assigned by aligning CDR3 sequences to IMGT reference sequences. For a sequence to be retained, a match of at least six nucleotides to both a V gene segment and a J gene segment was required. Rearrangements were called productive when the CDR3 lacked stop codons and stayed in frame with V and J; all others were non-productive. Following IMGT convention, CDR3 was defined as the stretch from the second conserved V-encoded cysteine up to the conserved J-encoded phenylalanine. The earlier analysis of 500 to 600 of the donors excluded sequences that lacked an unambiguous match to a single V gene segment. In an earlier analysis of 450 to 750 of the donors, a V segment was called functional when productive rearrangements were above 56.7%, and segregating when the standard deviation between donors exceeded 5%. A statistical classification framework was built to diagnose cytomegalovirus status from the catalog of TCR beta chain sequences. A later analysis assigned V and J genes by comparing TCR nucleotide sequences with IMGT/GENE-DB human TR gene sequences. In a later analysis, CDR3 sequences and most-parsimonious VDJ recombination scenarios were assigned using the TCRdist pipeline. In a later analysis, each TCR beta chain was defined by its CDR3 amino acid sequence together with its V-gene family, and reads lacking a unique V-gene family were excluded. In a later analysis, approximately 590 highly shared, low-generation-probability nucleotide sequences were removed to address suspected cross-contamination and a sequencing artifact. In a later analysis, a clonal expansion index for each public chain was calculated from normalized within-repertoire ranks of inferred template counts. A later analysis computed generation probabilities with a VDJ recombination model fitted to out-of-frame rearrangements, and checked the results against IGoR. A later analysis scored TCR-TCR, TCR-HLA and TCR-CMV co-occurrence with hypergeometric tests, applying a repertoire-size bias correction to TCR pairs. To estimate false discovery rates, a later analysis permuted the HLA or CMV assignments 20 times. In a later analysis, co-occurring TCRs were grouped with DBSCAN, and TCRdist sequence similarity was added when clustering was performed within HLA-allele-positive subsets. For co-occurrence clustering, repertoires with fewer than 30,000 or more than 120,000 public chains were excluded, along with four or five repertoires with anomalous nucleotide sharing. Sourced from immuneACCESS, this table was stored by TCRdb with only in-frame sequences that have V and J called. A share of the clones is absent; for the studies checked, an unresolved V gene accounts for under half, and the remainder has no known explanation. The V and J calls and clone size come from that table; D and trimming were worked out from the DNA. The table for this sample lists roughly 97,000 clones; roughly 9.1% of them were counted only once. The top ten constitute 5.8% of the sample.

The cohort was made up of approximately 700 healthy bone marrow donors. All cohort members were sampled while nominally healthy, although unrecorded immune exposures were likely present. The donor tested CMV seropositive, placing the donor among the roughly 300 seropositive members of the cohort. A peripheral blood sample was provided by each donor, and peripheral blood mononuclear cells were used for TCR beta sequencing. Genomic DNA extraction from the blood cell samples was performed with the Qiagen DNeasy Blood Extraction Kit. The CDR3 numbers 13 residues from cysteine through phenylalanine. Only the CDR3 portion is preserved as DNA: 39 bases, with reading frame beginning at the first base. Trimming takes 9 bases off V and 1 base off J; junction bases not matched to a gene: 5. CDR1 and CDR2 were assigned from the germline V gene as SGHNT and YENEEA. General study outcomes and caveats: An association between a missense DCLRE1C variant and V-gene and J-gene trimming of TCR beta chains was found in a later genetic analysis and replicated in an independent cohort. A cluster of highly shared sequence variants was judged likely to represent a technical artifact of the sequencing pipeline. In a later analysis, about 17,000 TCR beta sequences were associated with specific HLA alleles at a false discovery rate of 0.05. A later analysis found that TCR association rates varied across HLA loci, with DRB1 alleles showing the most associated TCRs and HLA-C alleles the fewest. Three of the identified cytomegalovirus-associated TCR beta chains were confirmed in vitro to be specific for cytomegalovirus antigens. The presence/absence analyses assumed that sequencing depth was roughly uniform across donors, and that assumption may not be true. Correlated functional status among segregating V segments might reflect linkage disequilibrium, but an unknown experimental factor could not be ruled out. Because HLA typing was missing for some donors at each locus, association tests included only the typed subset. The authors suggested that the approach could potentially be extended to other disease states and immunological phenotypes. In a later analysis, most CMV-associated TCR beta chains were found to appear HLA-restricted, with HLA associations seemingly driven largely by CMV exposure. Assigning TCR associations to individual alleles was difficult when HLA alleles, especially DR and DQ, strongly co-occurred. According to a later analysis, parvovirus B19, influenza, CMV and Epstein-Barr virus appeared linked to several top co-occurrence clusters. While some public TCRs were present in many individuals, most TCR sequences turned up only very rarely across donors. Because counts were too low, about 18 rarely observed V segments, including chromosome 9 orphons, were left out of the earlier analysis of approximately 500 of the donors. CMV serostatus was the only immune exposure information available for the cohort. In this cohort, only TCR beta chains were sequenced, and detectable features were limited by the absence of alpha or paired-chain data. Compared with the roughly 710-donor mean, donors in an Asian-associated ancestry cluster had fewer N-insertions in productive TCRs, according to a later genetic analysis. Some IMGT-functional V segments, including TRBV6-2 and TRBV6-3, could not be distinguished by the 87-base-pair reads and were therefore excluded. In a later analysis, HLA-associated TCR beta chains showed more clonal expansion and lower generation probabilities than non-associated chains that were equally common. The study listed approximately 160 TCR beta chains as associated with cytomegalovirus. A further reported finding was that TCR beta sequences accurately predicted the HLA-A and HLA-B alleles for most subjects in the first cohort. In an earlier analysis of fewer than 700 of the donors, most TCR beta V segments appeared in productive rearrangements about 90% or about 30% of the time, broadly matching IMGT annotations. The classifier was reported to diagnose cytomegalovirus status with high specificity and sensitivity in both the original and validation cohorts.

Recombination connected TRBV11-3 to TRBJ2-5; 7 bases in the middle match TRBD2. The source material was PBMCs. This TCR came from a man in his forties in good health and CMV-seropositive. The CDR3: CASQAGPQETQYF. The nucleotides are TGTGCCAGTCAAGCGGGACCCCAAGAGACCCAGTACTTC.